A single sample is the source of the 18 T cell receptor beta chains below, sequenced in a study of blood T cell repertoires in COVID-19. The protocol was immunoSEQ multiplex PCR, while the TCRdb copy is restricted to in-frame clones and leaves out a portion. The sample includes tens of thousands of clones, over 75% of them seen just once. The sequenced sample consisted of peripheral blood. These TCRs come from a woman between 35 and 50 years old with acute or convalescent COVID-19.

DNA of the CDR3: TGTGCCAGCAGCTCGAGAGGGGGAGTTGTCTACAATGAGCAGTTCTTC. It codes for CASSSRGGVVYNEQFF. The chain employs TRBV7-9 and TRBJ2-1; TRBD1 is a possible D gene (6 bases). Germline V gene sequence: CDR1 SEHNR, CDR2 FQNEAQ (reference sequence). The CDR3 covers 16 residues. The V gene lost 4 bases and the J gene lost 3 bases, with 16 bases spanning the gap.

This chain joins TRBV6-1 and TRBJ2-7; TRBD1 aligns across 7 bases. Trimming took 1 base from V and 4 from J; bases not matched to a gene: 7. This CDR3 has 15 residues. Germline CDR1 MNHNS, CDR2 SASEGT. Here the CDR3 DNA reads TGTGCCAGCAGTGAAGATTGGGACAGCCATTACGAGCAGTACTTC. Translated: CASSEDWDSHYEQYF.

This clone was counted a few times. The rearrangement uses TRBV10-3 and TRBJ1-3; D not resolved. The CDR3 length is 16 residues. Germline loops: CDR1 ENHRY, CDR2 SYGVKD. V lost 0 bases and J 2 bases, leaving 11 bases between the germline ends. The CDR3 coding sequence is TGTGCCATCAGTGAGTCGCGGGATATAACTGGAAACACCATATATTTT. Protein product: CAISESRDITGNTIYF.

The rearrangement joins TRBV7-2 to TRBJ2-7, with D maybe TRBD2 (6 bases). Deletions cut 6 bases from V and 0 bases from J, with 15 bases between. Germline lookup yields CDR1 SGHTA and CDR2 FQGNSA. This CDR3 spans 15 amino acids. The CDR3 DNA reads as TGTGCCAGCAGTTATAGCGGAAACCCCTCCTACGAGCAGTACTTC. Its translation is CASSYSGNPSYEQYF.

The chain joins TRBV27 to TRBJ2-1, with 9 bases lining up with TRBD2. Germline trimming cut 3 bases from V and 7 bases from J; bases unmatched to any gene: 13. The CDR3 runs 17 residues. Germline CDR1 and CDR2: MNHEY and SMNVEV (reference sequence). The CDR3 DNA reads TGTGCCAGCAGTTTTGACTTCGCGGGGGGGGGTATGAATGAGCAGTTCTTC. Translation gives CASSFDFAGGGMNEQFF.

The chain joins TRBV10-3 to TRBJ1-5; D gene unclear. Germline CDR1 reads ENHRY; CDR2 reads SYGVKD. Trimming took 8 bases from V and 0 from J, leaving 8 bases between them. The CDR3 extends over 13 amino acids. CDR3 coding DNA: TGTGCCATCTCCGCAGATAGCAATCAGCCCCAGCATTTT. It translates to CAISADSNQPQHF.

The chain employs TRBV28 and TRBJ1-6; 11 bases match TRBD1. CDR3 length: 16 amino acids. Trimming removed 2 bases from V and 10 bases from J; junction bases left unmatched: 7. The germline V gene encodes CDR1 MDHEN and CDR2 SYDVKM. The CDR3 coding sequence is TGTGCCAGCAGTTTAACAGGACAGGGGGCTAGGTCACCCCTCCACTTT. Protein product: CASSLTGQGARSPLHF.

The chain links TRBV25-1 to TRBJ1-3; tentative D call: TRBD1 (5 bases). V lost 6 bases and J lost 6, with 21 bases in between. The CDR3 sequence is 16 residues long. The germline V gene encodes CDR1 MGHDK and CDR2 SYGVNS. The CDR3 loop is CASSWAQGGVENTIYF. The CDR3 DNA follows: TGTGCCAGCAGCTGGGCGCAGGGCGGAGTGGAAAACACCATATATTTT.

This clone has a handful of counts. V and J are TRBV5-1 and TRBJ1-6; D perhaps matches TRBD1 (5 bases). The ends were cut back, 4 bases at V and 7 bases at J, with 12 bases in the middle. Germline assignment: CDR1 SGHRS and CDR2 YFSETQ. This CDR3 comprises 14 residues. The CDR3: CASSTGRGNSPLHF. The CDR3 DNA sequence: TGCGCCAGCAGCACGGGACGGGGGAATTCACCCCTCCACTTT.

This rearrangement joins TRBV30 to TRBJ2-3, with 7 bases lining up with TRBD1. The CDR3 length is 17 residues. Germline V gives CDR1 GTSNPN, CDR2 SVGIG (reference sequence). V lost 3 bases and J lost 5; bases outside the gene matches: 17. CDR3 DNA: TGTGCCTGGAGCCCTCTTTCCGGGACAGTGCCCAGAGATACGCAGTATTTT. This translates into CAWSPLSGTVPRDTQYF. Based on the CDR3 plus reference TRBV30 and TRBJ2-3, the full variable domain is SQTIHQWPATLVQPVGSPLSLECTVEGTSNPNLYWYRQAAGRGLQLLFYSVGIGQISSEVPQNLSASRPQDRQFILSSKKLLLSDSGFYLCAWSPLSGTVPRDTQYFGPGTRLTVL.

The V call is TRBV5-8, the J call TRBJ1-6; 9 nucleotides match TRBD1. V was pared by 7 bases and J by 8 bases, with 10 bases of the junction left unmatched. CDR3 length: 15 residues. Germline CDR1 and CDR2: SGHTS and YDEGEE. This chain's CDR3 is CASGTNDRGDSPLHF. CDR3 in DNA: TGTGCCAGCGGGACGAACGACAGGGGGGATTCACCCCTCCACTTT.

This clone qualifies as medium-sized. This chain connects TRBV28 to TRBJ2-7; no reliable D call. CDR3 length: 15 residues. Trimming took 3 bases from V and 2 from J, leaving 14 bases between them. From germline, CDR1 is MDHEN and CDR2 SYDVKM. Here the CDR3 DNA reads TGTGCCAGCAGTTTGTTGGTCTACCTCCCCTACGAGCAGTACTTC. Protein product: CASSLLVYLPYEQYF. Variable domain in full (rest from reference TRBV28 and TRBJ2-7): DVKVTQSSRYLVKRTGEKVFLECVQDMDHENMFWYRQDPGLGLRLIYFSYDVKMKEKGDIPEGYSVSREKKERFSLILESASTNQTSMYLCASSLLVYLPYEQYFGPGTRLTVT.

V usage is TRBV10-2 and J usage is TRBJ2-2; TRBD2 agrees at 11 bases. Looked up from germline, CDR1 is WSHSY and CDR2 is SAAADI. V shed 5 bases, J shed 0 bases, and the junction held 2 bases outside the gene matches. The CDR3 spans 16 residues. The CDR3, as DNA: TGCGCCAGCAGTTCTAGCGGGGGGTCGAACACCGGGGAGCTGTTTTTT. Its protein product is CASSSSGGSNTGELFF.

The chain recombines TRBV7-3 with TRBJ2-1; TRBD1 matches 9 bases. This CDR3 contains 16 residues. Germline values: CDR1 SGHTA, CDR2 FQGTGA. V shed 0 bases and J 6 bases; nucleotides not matched to a gene: 6. The CDR3, as DNA: TGTGCCAGCAGCTTAACCCGGACAGGGGTCAGCAATGAGCAGTTCTTC. Protein product: CASSLTRTGVSNEQFF.

The V gene is TRBV30, the J gene TRBJ2-7, with a possible D match to TRBD2 (6 bases). The germline V gene encodes CDR1 GTSNPN and CDR2 SVGIG (reference sequence). This CDR3 has 15 amino acids. Trimming took off 2 bases at V and 3 bases at J, with 17 bases between the two ends. The CDR3 region is CAWSLREALFYEQYF. CDR3 sequence (DNA): TGTGCCTGGAGTTTGAGGGAGGCACTGTTCTACGAGCAGTACTTC.

The V and J genes are TRBV19 and TRBJ1-5; the match to TRBD1 covers 8 bases. In germline, CDR1 is LNHDA, CDR2 SQIVND (reference sequence). Trimming cost V 2 bases and J 4 bases; bases outside gene matches: 1. The CDR3 runs 14 residues. This chain's CDR3 is CASSITGGNQPQHF. In DNA form, the CDR3 reads TGTGCCAGTAGTATAACAGGGGGTAATCAGCCCCAGCATTTT.

This rearrangement joins TRBV9 to TRBJ1-1; D ambiguous. V was cut by 5 bases and J by 1 base, with 6 bases left in between. Germline lookup yields CDR1 SGDLS and CDR2 YYNGEE. This CDR3 has 12 amino acids. Written as DNA, the CDR3 is TGTGCCAGCAGGTCGGGGAACACTGAAGCTTTCTTT. Protein sequence: CASRSGNTEAFF.

The chain has TRBV27 and TRBJ1-5, with D possibly TRBD1 on 5 matching bases. This CDR3 is built from 14 residues. Germline V lookup: CDR1 MNHEY, CDR2 SMNVEV (reference sequence). Trimming left V 6 bases short and J 2 bases short, with 11 bases between. The CDR3 here is CASSPLGGNQPQHF. CDR3 nucleotide sequence: TGTGCCAGCAGCCCCTTAGGGGGCAATCAGCCCCAGCATTTT.